The sequence of this TCR beta chain was determined in a study of molecular identifiers for immune sequencing clone quantification. About the study: Sequencing covered four of five parts into which replicate RNA from about 20,000 or 100,000 naive CD8 cells was split. Whole-study findings and limits: Over 99% of effector molecules, but under 1% in naive cells, were held by clones with more than 20 RNA copies.

TCRdb independently ran MiXCR on the PCR reads; one entry per CDR3 protein. The table includes around 100,000 distinct CDR3 sequences, around 30% detected once. As concerns this clonotype: Its antigen is currently unknown.

The CDR3 contains 14 residues. V was shortened by 2 bases and J by 8 bases, with 13 bases between the two germline ends. Germline CDR1 reads SGDLS; CDR2 reads YYNGEE. The chain joins TRBV9 to TRBJ1-4, with D possibly TRBD1 on 5 matching bases. Sequenced input: naive CD8+ T cells from blood, with Jurkat cell RNA spiked in. Subset of the sample: FACS-sorted CD8+CD4-CCR7+CD45RA+ naive T cells. This TCR derives from a human donor in good health. Some libraries in this study had Jurkat cell RNA spiked in. CDR3 coding DNA: TGTGCCAGCAGCGTCGAAGGGGCCGGGGAAAAACTGTTTTTT. This codes for CASSVEGAGEKLFF. Full variable domain (outside the CDR3, taken from reference TRBV9 and TRBJ1-4): DSGVTQTPKHLITATGQRVTLRCSPRSGDLSVYWYQQSLDQGLQFLIQYYNGEERAKGNILERFSAQQFPDLHSELNLSSLELGDSALYFCASSVEGAGEKLFFGSGTQLSVL.